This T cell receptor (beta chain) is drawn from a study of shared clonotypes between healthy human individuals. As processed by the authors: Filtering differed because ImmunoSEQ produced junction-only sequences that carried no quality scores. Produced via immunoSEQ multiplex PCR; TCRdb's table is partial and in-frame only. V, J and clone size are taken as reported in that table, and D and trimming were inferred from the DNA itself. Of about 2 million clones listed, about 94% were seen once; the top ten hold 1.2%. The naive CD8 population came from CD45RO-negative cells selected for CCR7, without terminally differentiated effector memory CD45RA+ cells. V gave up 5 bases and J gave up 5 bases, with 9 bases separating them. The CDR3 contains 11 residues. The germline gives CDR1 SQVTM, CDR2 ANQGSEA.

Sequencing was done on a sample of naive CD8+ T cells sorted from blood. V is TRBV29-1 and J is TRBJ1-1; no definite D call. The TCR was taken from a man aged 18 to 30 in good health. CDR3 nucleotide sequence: TGCAGCGTTCCCGGGGAAACTGAAGCTTTCTTT. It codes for CSVPGETEAFF.